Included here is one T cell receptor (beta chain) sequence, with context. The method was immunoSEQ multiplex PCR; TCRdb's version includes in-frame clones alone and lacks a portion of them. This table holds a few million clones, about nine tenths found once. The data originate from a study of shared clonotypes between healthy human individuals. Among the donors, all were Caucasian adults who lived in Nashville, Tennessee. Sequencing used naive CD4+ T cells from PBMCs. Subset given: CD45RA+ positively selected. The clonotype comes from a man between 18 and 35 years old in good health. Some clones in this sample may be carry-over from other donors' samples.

CDR3 loop: CASSFSGQGSGYTF. The CDR3 region has the DNA TGTGCCAGCAGCTTCTCGGGACAGGGGAGTGGCTACACCTTC. This sequence joins TRBV11-2 and TRBJ1-2; 10 bases fit TRBD1. V shed 3 bases, J shed 7 bases, and the junction held 5 bases outside the gene matches. The CDR3 totals 14 residues. Germline V gene sequence: CDR1 SGHAT, CDR2 FQNNGV. Complete variable domain (other parts from reference TRBV11-2 and TRBJ1-2): EAGVAQSPRYKIIEKRQSVAFWCNPISGHATLYWYQQILGQGPKLLIQFQNNGVVDDSQLPKDRFSAERLKGVDSTLKIQPAKLEDSAVYLCASSFSGQGSGYTFGSGTRLTVV.